The sequence of this T cell receptor (beta chain) was determined in a study of blood T cell repertoires in COVID-19. Study background: T cells, B-cell-depleted T cells, or PBMCs supplied cDNA or gDNA.

V was trimmed by 1 base and J by 3 bases, leaving 12 bases between them. Looked up from germline, CDR1 is SGHAT and CDR2 is FQNNGV. CDR3 size: 15 residues. The repertoire was sequenced with immunoSEQ multiplex PCR; TCRdb's copy has only in-frame clones and lacks some. Among some 90,000 clones, nearly 90% were seen once, and the ten largest hold approximately 4%. This receptor was taken from a woman of 80 years or more with active or convalescent COVID-19. Sequenced input: peripheral blood. V is TRBV11-2 and J is TRBJ1-2; no definite D call. This chain's CDR3 is CASSLGALVDYGYTF. CDR3 DNA: TGTGCCAGCAGCTTAGGAGCCCTAGTGGACTATGGCTACACCTTC.